This T cell receptor beta chain was captured by sequencing in a study of yellow fever vaccine responses in identical twins. Note on this clonotype: Its antigen remains unidentified.

TCRdb fed the RT-PCR reads into MiXCR, producing one record per CDR3 protein. The table has about 4,800 distinct CDR3 sequences, 70% to 90% seen once. Study results and caveats: Twins reportedly showed a vaccine T cell response that seemed partly convergent and partly personalized.

V shed 3 bases, J shed 6 bases, and the junction held 6 bases outside the gene matches. The germline V gene encodes CDR1 LGHNA and CDR2 YNFKEQ. The CDR3 runs 15 residues. Specimen: T cells from blood (PBMCs), unsorted or a sorted subset (not recorded which), collected before or after yellow fever vaccination (not recorded which). The receptor was isolated from a young woman who received the yellow fever vaccine. V is TRBV4-2 and J is TRBJ1-5; 9 nucleotides match TRBD1. CDR3 nucleotides: TGTGCCAGCAGCCAGACGACAGGGGGGGGTCAGCCCCAGCATTTT. Its protein product is CASSQTTGGGQPQHF.